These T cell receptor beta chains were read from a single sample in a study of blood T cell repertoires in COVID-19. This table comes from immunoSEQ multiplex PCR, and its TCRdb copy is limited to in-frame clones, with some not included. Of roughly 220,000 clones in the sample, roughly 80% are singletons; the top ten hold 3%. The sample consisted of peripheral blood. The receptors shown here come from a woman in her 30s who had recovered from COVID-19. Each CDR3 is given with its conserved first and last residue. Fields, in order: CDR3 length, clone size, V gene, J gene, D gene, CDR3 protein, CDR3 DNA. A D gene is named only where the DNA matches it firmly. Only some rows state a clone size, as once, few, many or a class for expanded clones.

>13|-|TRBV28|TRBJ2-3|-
CASSFGRTDTQYF
TGTGCCAGCAGTTTCGGGAGAACAGATACGCAGTATTTT
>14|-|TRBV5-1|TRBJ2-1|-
CASSLVPGYNEQFF
TGCGCCAGCAGCTTGGTTCCCGGCTACAATGAGCAGTTCTTC
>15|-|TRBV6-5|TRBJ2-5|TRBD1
CASSYGYRGGETQYF
TGTGCCAGCAGTTACGGTTACAGGGGCGGGGAGACCCAGTACTTC
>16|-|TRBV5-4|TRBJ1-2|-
CASSPIQGNSNYGYTF
TGTGCCAGCAGCCCAATCCAGGGTAACTCTAACTATGGCTACACCTTC
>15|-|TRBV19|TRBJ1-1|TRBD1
CASTTQGVGGTEAFF
TGTGCCAGTACCACCCAGGGGGTGGGGGGCACTGAAGCTTTCTTT
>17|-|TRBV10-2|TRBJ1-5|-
CASRGGVWGNSNQPQHF
TGCGCCAGCAGGGGGGGTGTTTGGGGGAACAGCAATCAGCCCCAGCATTTT
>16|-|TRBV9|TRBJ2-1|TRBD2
CASSVAGLADYNEQFF
TGTGCCAGCAGCGTAGCTGGACTAGCGGACTACAATGAGCAGTTCTTC
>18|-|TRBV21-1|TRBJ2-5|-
CASSKVGTIGDLGETQYF
TGTGCCAGCAGCAAAGTCGGCACGATAGGTGACTTGGGTGAGACCCAGTACTTC
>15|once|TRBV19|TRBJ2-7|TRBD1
CASSISQGVSYEQYF
TGTGCCAGTAGTATTTCGCAGGGGGTCTCCTACGAGCAGTACTTC
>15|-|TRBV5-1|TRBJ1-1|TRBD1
CASSVGTGGSSPAFF
TGCGCCAGCAGCGTAGGGACAGGGGGCAGTAGTCCGGCTTTCTTT
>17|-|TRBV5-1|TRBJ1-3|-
CASSLDSSSDSGNTIYF
TGCGCCAGCAGCTTGGACTCTTCCTCCGACTCTGGAAACACCATATATTTT
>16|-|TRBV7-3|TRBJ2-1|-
CASSQNPLAVYNEQFF
TGTGCCAGCAGTCAAAACCCTTTAGCGGTCTACAATGAGCAGTTCTTC
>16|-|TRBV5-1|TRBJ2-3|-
CASSAGTLFRTDTQYF
TGCGCCAGCAGCGCCGGGACTCTTTTCCGCACAGATACGCAGTATTTT
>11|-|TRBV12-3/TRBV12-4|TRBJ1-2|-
CASSLGEGYTF
TGTGCCAGCAGTTTGGGCGAAGGCTACACCTTC
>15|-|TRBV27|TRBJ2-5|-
CASSSRDRIEKTQYF
TGTGCCAGCAGTTCTCGGGATAGGATCGAGAAGACCCAGTACTTC
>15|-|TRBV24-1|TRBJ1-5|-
CATSDGGDSNQPQHF
TGTGCCACCAGTGATGGAGGGGATAGCAATCAGCCCCAGCATTTT
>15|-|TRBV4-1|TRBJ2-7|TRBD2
CASSHESGSTYEQYF
TGCGCCAGCAGCCATGAAAGCGGGAGTACCTACGAGCAGTACTTC